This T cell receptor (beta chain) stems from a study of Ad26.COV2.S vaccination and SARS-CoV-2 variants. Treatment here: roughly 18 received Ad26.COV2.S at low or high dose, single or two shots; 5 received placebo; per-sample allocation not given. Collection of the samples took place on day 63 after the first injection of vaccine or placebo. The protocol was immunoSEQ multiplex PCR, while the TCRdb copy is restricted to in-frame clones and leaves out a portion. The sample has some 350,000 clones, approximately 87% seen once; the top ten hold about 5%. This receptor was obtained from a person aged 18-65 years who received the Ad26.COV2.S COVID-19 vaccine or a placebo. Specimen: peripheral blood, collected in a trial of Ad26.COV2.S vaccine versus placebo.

The CDR3 DNA follows: TGTGCCAGCAGCTTAAGGCCTGGGACGGAAGGCTACGAGCAGTACTTC. This gives the protein CASSLRPGTEGYEQYF. The chain has TRBV7-2 and TRBJ2-7, with D perhaps being TRBD1 or TRBD2 (5 bases each). The germline V gene encodes CDR1 SGHTA and CDR2 FQGNSA. This CDR3 comprises 16 residues. Trimming shortened V by 2 bases and J by 3 bases, and 17 bases separated the two germline ends.